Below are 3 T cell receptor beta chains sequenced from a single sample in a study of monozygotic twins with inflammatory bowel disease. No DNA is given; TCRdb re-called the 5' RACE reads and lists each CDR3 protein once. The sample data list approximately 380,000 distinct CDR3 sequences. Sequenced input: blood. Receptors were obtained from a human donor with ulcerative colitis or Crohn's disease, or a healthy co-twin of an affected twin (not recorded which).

The CDR3 is CAWVVRDNRGGYTF. The chain has TRBV30 and TRBJ1-2. Germline assignment: CDR1 GTSNPN and CDR2 SVGIG (reference sequence). There are 14 residues in the CDR3.

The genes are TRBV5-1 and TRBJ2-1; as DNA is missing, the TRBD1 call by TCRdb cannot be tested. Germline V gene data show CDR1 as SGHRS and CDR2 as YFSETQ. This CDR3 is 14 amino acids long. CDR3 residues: CASSLPRQDNEQFF.

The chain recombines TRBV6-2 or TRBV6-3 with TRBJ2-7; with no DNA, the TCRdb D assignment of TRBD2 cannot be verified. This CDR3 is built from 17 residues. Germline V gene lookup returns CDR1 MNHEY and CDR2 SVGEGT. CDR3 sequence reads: CASSYKTTSTHFYEQYF.